Following are 24 T cell receptor beta chains from one sample sequenced in a study of blood T cell repertoires in COVID-19. The repertoire was sequenced with immunoSEQ multiplex PCR; TCRdb's copy has only in-frame clones and lacks some. The data contain 300,000 or so clones, over 75% of them singletons. Sample: peripheral blood. These receptors originate from a woman between 45 and 60 years old who had recovered from COVID-19.

The CDR3 region has the DNA TGTGCCAGTAGGTTAGCTTGGAACCTCCCCTACGAGCAGTACTTC. Encoded protein: CASRLAWNLPYEQYF. The J gene is TRBJ2-7, the V gene TRBV19; D not resolved. V was pared by 6 bases and J by 2 bases, with 17 bases between. This CDR3 comprises 15 residues. Germline assignment: CDR1 LNHDA and CDR2 SQIVND (reference sequence).

CDR3 protein: CASSLGGTSLLFF. CDR3 in DNA: TGTGCCAGCAGCTTAGGGGGGACTAGCCTCCTGTTCTTC. The chain recombines TRBV7-2 with TRBJ2-1; 9 bases agree with TRBD2. The CDR3 totals 13 residues. Germline loops: CDR1 SGHTA, CDR2 FQGNSA. The ends lost 1 base at V and 15 bases at J; junction bases unmatched: 7.

CDR3: CSVALGGGGDTEAFF. DNA of the CDR3: TGCAGCGTTGCCTTAGGGGGGGGAGGTGACACTGAAGCTTTCTTT. The chain is built from TRBV29-1 and TRBJ1-1; D possibly corresponds to TRBD1 (6 bases). CDR1 is SQVTM and CDR2 is ANQGSEA in the germline V gene. Trimming pared 4 bases from V and 3 bases from J, leaving 18 bases between. The CDR3 spans 15 residues.

The genes are TRBV3-1 (or the pseudogene TRBV3-2) and TRBJ2-3, with TRBD2 identical over 9 bases. The CDR3 consists of 15 residues. The junction had 2 bases not matched to a gene; V was cut back by 4 bases and J by 0 bases. Germline V lookup: CDR1 LGHDT, CDR2 YNNKEL (reference sequence). Here the CDR3 DNA reads TGTGCCAGCAGCCCGACTAGCGGTAGCACAGATACGCAGTATTTT. Encoded protein: CASSPTSGSTDTQYF.

This clone was recorded once. This rearrangement joins TRBV6-5 to TRBJ1-1; TRBD1 agrees at 9 bases. Germline trimming cut 2 bases from V and 5 bases from J; bases unmatched to any gene: 3. Germline V gene data show CDR1 as MNHEY and CDR2 as SVGAGI. The CDR3 is 14 amino acids. The CDR3 DNA reads as TGTGCCAGCAGTTACGACAGGGGGAGGACTGAAGCTTTCTTT. Encoded protein: CASSYDRGRTEAFF.

CDR3 residues: CASSESATGNYGYTF. In nucleotides, the CDR3 is TGTGCCAGCAGTGAAAGCGCCACAGGGAACTATGGCTACACCTTC. J is TRBJ1-2 and V is TRBV25-1; tentative D call: TRBD1 (6 bases). Trimming cost V 2 bases and J 2 bases, with 12 bases left between them. The CDR3 covers 15 residues. Germline V gene data show CDR1 as MGHDK and CDR2 as SYGVNS.

This clone has just a few counts. The rearrangement joins TRBV6-5 to TRBJ1-1; possibly TRBD1 for D (6 bases). From germline, CDR1 is MNHEY and CDR2 SVGAGI. The germline V and J ends were trimmed by 6 bases and 1 base, with 15 bases remaining between them. The CDR3 spans 15 residues. CDR3 loop: CASRTSWGPNTEAFF. As DNA, the CDR3 is TGTGCCAGCAGAACCTCTTGGGGGCCGAACACTGAAGCTTTCTTT.

The chain recombines TRBV7-9 with TRBJ2-1; TRBD2 agrees at 14 bases. From germline, CDR1 is SEHNR and CDR2 FQNEAQ (reference sequence). CDR3 length: 16 amino acids. The V and J ends lost 6 bases and 9 bases, in that order; junction bases with no gene match: 10. The CDR3 coding sequence is TGTGCCAGCAGATCTAGACTAGCGGGAGGGTGGGGTGAGCAGTTCTTC. This codes for CASRSRLAGGWGEQFF.

The chain combines TRBV4-2 with TRBJ1-2, with 8 bases that match TRBD1. The length of the CDR3 is 14 residues. With 1 base clipped from V and 5 bases from J, the junction kept 3 bases outside the gene matches. Germline-derived CDR1 and CDR2 are LGHNA and YNFKEQ. This CDR3 is CASSQADRAYGYTF. In DNA, the CDR3 is TGTGCCAGCAGCCAAGCGGACAGGGCATATGGCTACACCTTC.

The chain has TRBV3-1 (or the pseudogene TRBV3-2) and TRBJ1-6, with 9 bases that match TRBD1. The CDR3 consists of 13 residues. V was clipped by 4 bases and J by 9 bases; unmatched bases: 1. CDR1 and CDR2 (germline): LGHDT, YNNKEL (reference sequence). The CDR3 protein is CASSRDRASPLHF. CDR3 nucleotide sequence: TGTGCCAGCAGCCGGGACAGGGCTTCACCCCTCCACTTT.

This chain uses TRBV29-1 with TRBJ1-2, with a weak D call TRBD1 (6 bases). Trimming cost V 2 bases and J 4 bases, with 11 bases left between them. The CDR3 covers 13 residues. In germline, CDR1 is SQVTM, CDR2 ANQGSEA. DNA for the CDR3: TGCAGCGTTGAACAGGACAGCGTCTATGGCTACACCTTC. It encodes CSVEQDSVYGYTF.

The chain combines TRBV4-1 with TRBJ1-2, with 8 bases aligning to TRBD1. There are 15 residues in the CDR3. Germline values: CDR1 MGHRA, CDR2 YSYEKL. Germline trimming cut 1 base from V and 0 bases from J; bases unmatched to any gene: 1. The CDR3 DNA follows: TGCGCCAGCAGCCAAGGGACAGGGACTAACTATGGCTACACCTTC. Its protein is CASSQGTGTNYGYTF.

The chain employs TRBV29-1 and TRBJ1-1, with TRBD1 matching over 7 bases. Per the germline V gene, CDR1 is SQVTM and CDR2 is ANQGSEA. This CDR3 is built from 13 residues. V was clipped by 7 bases and J by 0 bases; unmatched bases: 5. In nucleotides, the CDR3 is TGCAGCGCTAAACAGGGGATGAACACTGAAGCTTTCTTT. Translation: CSAKQGMNTEAFF.

The chain couples TRBV29-1 to TRBJ2-7; D is unclear. The CDR3 sequence is 11 residues long. Per germline, CDR1 SQVTM and CDR2 ANQGSEA. The V gene lost 5 bases and the J gene lost 0 bases, with 5 bases spanning the gap. CDR3 DNA: TGCAGCGTTCTCAGCTCCTACGAGCAGTACTTC. Amino acids: CSVLSSYEQYF.

The chain is built from TRBV5-1 and TRBJ2-7; 11 positions match TRBD1. Per the germline V gene, CDR1 is SGHRS and CDR2 is YFSETQ. V shed 5 bases and J 0 bases; nucleotides not matched to a gene: 4. The CDR3 totals 15 residues. CDR3 DNA: TGCGCCAGCAGGTCCGGGACAGGGGGCTCCTACGAGCAGTACTTC. Encoded protein: CASRSGTGGSYEQYF.

This chain links TRBV11-3 with TRBJ2-1, with D possibly matching TRBD2 (6 bases). Germline V gene lookup returns CDR1 SGHNT and CDR2 YENEEA. V was cut by 1 base and J by 9 bases, with 10 bases left in between. The length of the CDR3 is 13 residues. The CDR3 loop is CASSLGRVGEQFF. CDR3 sequence (DNA): TGTGCCAGCAGCTTAGGGAGGGTGGGTGAGCAGTTCTTC.

The chain employs TRBV3-1 (or the pseudogene TRBV3-2) and TRBJ1-2; 8 bases fit TRBD1. CDR3 length: 15 amino acids. Germline CDR1 LGHDT, CDR2 YNNKEL (reference sequence). After removal of 2 bases from V and 6 bases from J, the junction contained 8 bases not matched to a gene. The CDR3 DNA reads TGTGCCAGCAGCCAACGAACGGACAGGGTGGATGGCTACACCTTC. Protein: CASSQRTDRVDGYTF.

This rearrangement joins TRBV10-1 to TRBJ1-1; D perhaps matches TRBD1 (5 bases). There are 13 residues in the CDR3. Trimming pared 7 bases from V and 4 bases from J, leaving 13 bases between. CDR1 is WNHNN and CDR2 is SYGVQD in the germline V gene (reference sequence). CDR3 bases: TGCGCCAGCAAAGCCCGGGGGGGCACTGAAGCTTTCTTT. It specifies CASKARGGTEAFF.

The chain is built from TRBV10-3 and TRBJ1-3, with D possibly being TRBD1 (5 bases). There are 13 residues in the CDR3. Germline assignment: CDR1 ENHRY and CDR2 SYGVKD. Trimming removed 6 bases at V and 4 bases at J, with 10 bases between. The CDR3 here is CAISRGIGNTIYF. The CDR3 coding sequence is TGTGCCATCAGCCGGGGGATAGGAAACACCATATATTTT.

V gene TRBV7-2 combines with J gene TRBJ1-2; 10 nucleotides match TRBD1. Per germline, CDR1 SGHTA and CDR2 FQGNSA. The CDR3 totals 15 residues. The V and J ends lost 4 bases and 8 bases, in that order; junction bases with no gene match: 10. The CDR3 spells CASSSSRDRGGGYTF. CDR3 in DNA: TGTGCCAGCAGCTCGTCCCGGGACAGGGGCGGAGGCTACACCTTC.

This clone appeared many times. The chain employs TRBV7-2 and TRBJ2-5; D call uncertain. Germline loops: CDR1 SGHTA, CDR2 FQGNSA. The CDR3 has 13 residues. V lost 3 bases, J lost 5 bases, and 10 bases lay in between. The CDR3 loop is CASSLRPPETQYF. The CDR3, as DNA: TGTGCCAGCAGCTTGAGGCCACCCGAGACCCAGTACTTC.

The chain joins TRBV20-1 to TRBJ1-2; a weak D match, TRBD1 (5 bases). The germline gives CDR1 DFQATT, CDR2 SNEGSKA (reference sequence). This CDR3 is built from 13 residues. Trimming took off 3 bases at V and 4 bases at J, with 12 bases between the two ends. For the CDR3, the DNA is TGCAGTGCTAGTCTGGGACTGGGCTATGGCTACACCTTC. As protein: CSASLGLGYGYTF.

V and J are TRBV27 and TRBJ2-7, with 8 bases aligning to TRBD1. CDR3 size: 14 residues. The germline V gene has CDR1 MNHEY and CDR2 SMNVEV (reference sequence). V lost 8 bases and J lost 2; bases outside the gene matches: 8. The CDR3 is CASARYRGAYEQYF. The CDR3 nucleotides are TGTGCCAGCGCCAGGTACAGGGGGGCCTACGAGCAGTACTTC.

The chain couples TRBV6-5 to TRBJ1-6; 8 bases match TRBD1. The germline V gene encodes CDR1 MNHEY and CDR2 SVGAGI. V lost 6 bases, J lost 5 bases, and 6 bases stayed unmatched. The CDR3 is 15 residues long. CDR3 residues: CASREDRVDNSPLHF. The DNA for the CDR3 is TGTGCCAGCAGGGAGGACAGGGTAGATAATTCACCCCTCCACTTT.